The clone carrying this TCR beta chain has a handful of counts. Antigen: not known. The data derive from a study of Graves' ophthalmopathy and Graves' hyperthyroidism. At the level of the study: Peripheral blood (taken before any treatment) was collected at initial diagnosis.

Regarding the study as a whole: Distinction of ophthalmopathy from stable hyperthyroidism by a 13-signature model reached 85% to 90% sensitivity and 70% to 83% specificity.

V trimming: 6 bases; J trimming: 1 base; junction bases outside the gene matches: 9. The CDR3 consists of 15 residues. TCR beta CDR3 regions were amplified from RNA transcripts. Second-round multiplex PCR came after a first-round RT-PCR that employed HTBI primers. In TCRdb, the multiplex PCR reads were re-called with MiXCR into one record per CDR3 protein. The data show 600,000 to 700,000 distinct CDR3 sequences, roughly two fifths seen once. The chain has TRBV12-3 or TRBV12-4 and TRBJ2-7, with 7 bases matching TRBD1. The TCR comes from an adult man with Graves' ophthalmopathy. Sample: peripheral blood. DNA of the CDR3: TGTGCCAGCAGCCGCTGGGGGACAGTATCCTACGAGCAGTACTTC. Translation gives CASSRWGTVSYEQYF.